Following are 18 T cell receptor beta chains from one sample sequenced in a study of CD8 T cells in Susac syndrome. The RNA input was roughly 0.45 to 1 ug, and it was reverse transcribed with random hexamers. In TCRdb, the immunoSEQ multiplex PCR reads were re-called with MiXCR into one record per CDR3 protein. The data contain around 130,000 distinct CDR3 sequences, about 95% of them singletons. Sequencing was carried out using CD4+ T cells from PBMCs. These receptors were taken from a human donor with multiple sclerosis.

The chain links TRBV7-2 to TRBJ1-5, with D perhaps matching TRBD1 (5 bases). The CDR3 totals 13 residues. From germline, CDR1 is SGHTA and CDR2 FQGNSA. V lost 6 bases and J 11 bases, leaving 17 bases between the germline ends. CDR3 loop: CASRPTGALTQHF. As DNA, the CDR3 is TGTGCCAGCAGACCAACAGGTGCTCTGACCCAGCATTTT.

The chain couples TRBV7-3 to TRBJ1-1; 10 positions agree with TRBD1. This CDR3 contains 15 residues. Germline lookup yields CDR1 SGHTA and CDR2 FQGTGA. V shed 4 bases and J 5 bases; nucleotides not matched to a gene: 7. CDR3 bases: TGTGCCAGCAGCTCAACCGGGACAGGGGTGACTGAAGCTTTCTTT. Amino acids: CASSSTGTGVTEAFF.

The chain links TRBV7-9 to TRBJ2-7; unclear D gene. V lost 5 bases and J 7 bases, leaving 9 bases between the germline ends. The CDR3 covers 11 residues. In germline, CDR1 is SEHNR, CDR2 FQNEAQ (reference sequence). The CDR3 coding sequence is TGTGCCAGCAGCCCCGTGAGAGAGCAGTACTTC. Translation: CASSPVREQYF.

CDR3 nucleotides: TGTGCCAGCAGTTACGATGGAAACACTGAAGCTTTCTTT. Residues: CASSYDGNTEAFF. The rearrangement uses TRBV6-6 and TRBJ1-1; D remains unclear. V gave up 2 bases and J gave up 2 bases, with 6 bases separating them. The length of the CDR3 is 13 residues. CDR1 is MNHNY and CDR2 is SVGAGI in the germline V gene (reference sequence).

This chain connects TRBV7-9 to TRBJ1-3; D remains ambiguous. Between the trimmed V and J ends, which lost 11 bases and 0 bases, there was a span of 17 bases. Germline CDR1 is SEHNR and CDR2 is FQNEAQ (reference sequence). The CDR3 extends over 15 amino acids. CDR3 residues: CASTPPSRSGNTIYF. CDR3 DNA sequence: TGTGCCTCAACCCCCCCCAGCCGCTCTGGAAACACCATATATTTT.

This clonotype showed up just once. V usage is TRBV28 and J usage is TRBJ1-2; a weak D match, TRBD1 (5 bases). This CDR3 has 14 residues. Germline V lookup: CDR1 MDHEN, CDR2 SYDVKM. V lost 7 bases and J 5 bases, leaving 17 bases between the germline ends. The CDR3 sequence: CASTPGGVGYGYTF. The CDR3 DNA sequence: TGTGCCAGCACACCCGGGGGAGTTGGGTATGGCTACACCTTC.

The V gene is TRBV7-3, the J gene TRBJ2-1, with a tentative D call TRBD2 (6 bases). This CDR3 is built from 12 residues. The germline V and J ends were trimmed by 2 bases and 8 bases, with 7 bases remaining between them. Germline V gene data show CDR1 as SGHTA and CDR2 as FQGTGA. CDR3 sequence: CASSLGGYEQFF. The CDR3 DNA follows: TGTGCCAGCAGCTTAGGAGGGTATGAGCAGTTCTTC.

This clonotype was found once. The chain is built from TRBV2 and TRBJ1-1; no definite D call. Trimming took off 6 bases at V and 11 bases at J, with 16 bases between the two ends. CDR1 and CDR2 (germline): SNHLY, FYNNEI. The CDR3 has 12 amino acids. The DNA for the CDR3 is TGTGCCAGCAGCGCCACCCCCTCATCGGCTTTCTTT. Protein: CASSATPSSAFF.

The chain recombines TRBV5-1 with TRBJ2-3, with D possibly TRBD2 on 7 matching bases. V gave up 0 bases and J gave up 3 bases, with 17 bases separating them. This CDR3 contains 17 residues. The germline V gene encodes CDR1 SGHRS and CDR2 YFSETQ. CDR3 amino acids: CASSLANGGHVTDTQYF. CDR3 bases: TGCGCCAGCAGCTTGGCCAACGGGGGGCACGTTACAGATACGCAGTATTTT.

The chain recombines TRBV6-5 with TRBJ2-2; 12 bases are shared with TRBD2. Germline V lookup: CDR1 MNHEY, CDR2 SVGAGI. The CDR3 covers 16 residues. The V gene end was trimmed by 3 bases and the J gene end by 5 bases; junction bases not matched to a gene: 4. The CDR3 loop is CASSYLAGGRTGELFF. The CDR3 DNA sequence: TGTGCCAGCAGTTATCTAGCGGGGGGGAGGACCGGGGAGCTGTTTTTT.

This clonotype was recorded only once. V is TRBV20-1 and J is TRBJ2-5; D is possibly TRBD1 or TRBD2 (5 bases each). The CDR3 contains 14 residues. In germline, CDR1 is DFQATT, CDR2 SNEGSKA (reference sequence). V gave up 6 bases and J gave up 5 bases, with 19 bases separating them. Here the CDR3 reads CSAVDSGPWETQYF. The CDR3 nucleotides read TGCAGTGCAGTCGACAGCGGACCCTGGGAGACCCAGTACTTC.

The V gene is TRBV20-1, the J gene TRBJ2-3; TRBD2 is a possible D gene (6 bases). CDR3 size: 13 residues. Germline V gives CDR1 DFQATT, CDR2 SNEGSKA (reference sequence). Trimming removed 2 bases from V and 0 bases from J, with 6 bases in between. The CDR3 DNA follows: TGCAGTGCTAGACGGGAGAGCACAGATACGCAGTATTTT. This gives the protein CSARRESTDTQYF.

This chain links TRBV10-3 with TRBJ1-6; the match to TRBD1 covers 7 bases. The germline CDR1 and CDR2 sequences are ENHRY and SYGVKD. The CDR3 has 13 residues. Losses at the gene ends were 8 bases for V and 9 bases for J; bases not matched to a gene: 7. The CDR3 here is CAIGQDIGSPLHF. CDR3 DNA sequence: TGTGCCATCGGACAGGACATAGGTTCACCCCTCCACTTT.

V gene TRBV30 combines with J gene TRBJ2-5; D call uncertain. The length of the CDR3 is 13 residues. V was clipped by 0 bases and J by 2 bases, with 7 bases between them. In germline, CDR1 is GTSNPN, CDR2 SVGIG (reference sequence). CDR3 in DNA: TGTGCCTGGAGTGTACGAGCTCAAGAGACCCAGTACTTC. Residues: CAWSVRAQETQYF.

This chain joins TRBV18 and TRBJ1-4, with unresolved D. V was shortened by 6 bases and J by 0 bases, with 8 bases between the two germline ends. The CDR3 consists of 14 residues. Germline CDR1 reads KGHSH; CDR2 reads LQKENI. CDR3 loop: CASSFVPTNEKLFF. In nucleotides, the CDR3 is TGTGCCAGCTCCTTCGTGCCAACTAATGAAAAACTGTTTTTT. Full variable domain (rest looked up from reference TRBV18 and TRBJ1-4): NAGVMQNPRHLVRRRGQEARLRCSPMKGHSHVYWYRQLPEEGLKFMVYLQKENIIDESGMPKERFSAEFPKEGPSILRIQQVVRGDSAAYFCASSFVPTNEKLFFGSGTQLSVL.

V gene TRBV4-1 combines with J gene TRBJ1-1; TRBD1 is a possible D gene (6 bases). V was pared by 0 bases and J by 3 bases, with 11 bases between. This CDR3 comprises 15 residues. Germline assignment: CDR1 MGHRA and CDR2 YSYEKL. Written as DNA, the CDR3 is TGCGCCAGCAGCCAAGAGTGGGGGCGGGACACTGAAGCTTTCTTT. Translated, it gives CASSQEWGRDTEAFF.

In this sample, this clonotype turned up a few times. The chain carries TRBV29-1 and TRBJ1-1; D is unclear. Germline V gene lookup returns CDR1 SQVTM and CDR2 ANQGSEA. V lost 3 bases and J lost 2, with 4 bases in between. The CDR3 contains 11 residues. This chain's CDR3 is CSVDSNTEAFF. CDR3 nucleotide sequence: TGCAGCGTTGACAGTAACACTGAAGCTTTCTTT.

In its sample, this clonotype was seen once. The chain joins TRBV10-2 to TRBJ1-2; D perhaps matches TRBD1 (6 bases). Germline CDR1 is WSHSY and CDR2 is SAAADI. The CDR3 contains 14 residues. The V end lost 3 bases, the J end lost 7 bases, and 15 bases lay between the germline ends. The CDR3 is CASSDLQGVGGYTF. The CDR3 region has the DNA TGCGCCAGCAGTGATCTACAGGGAGTAGGTGGCTACACCTTC.